Sequencing of this T cell receptor beta chain was carried out in a study of Tregs in tolerant kidney transplant recipients. Study-level findings and limits: For some patients, primers changed over time, blocking nucleotide-level comparison.

V dropped 3 bases and J dropped 1; count of bases not matched to a gene: 23. Germline CDR1 GTSNPN, CDR2 SVGIG (reference sequence). CDR3 length: 21 residues. Repertoires were generated with immunoSEQ multiplex PCR, while TCRdb's copy carries only in-frame clones and drops some. In the table there are about 61,000 clones, 80% to 90% of which are singletons. On this clone: Its specificity is unknown.

V gene TRBV30 combines with J gene TRBJ2-1; 8 bases align to TRBD2. The receptor's source is a human donor who received a combined kidney and bone marrow transplant. The sequencing used Tregs from blood, collected before the transplant. CDR3 amino acids: CAWRKASGQEKYSSSYNEQFF. The CDR3 region has the DNA TGTGCCTGGAGGAAGGCTAGCGGGCAGGAGAAATACTCCAGTTCCTACAATGAGCAGTTCTTC.